Sequencing of this T cell receptor beta chain was carried out in a study of blood T cell repertoires in COVID-19. Looking at the study overall: COVID-19 samples, acute and convalescent, were from the United States, Italy and Spain.

The germline V gene encodes CDR1 SGHKS and CDR2 YYEKEE (reference sequence). After removal of 3 bases from V and 6 bases from J, the junction contained 6 bases not matched to a gene. The CDR3 is 15 amino acids. Per the authors' pipeline: Quantification of nucleated cells was approximated via reference gene primer amplification. The method was immunoSEQ multiplex PCR; TCRdb's version includes in-frame clones alone and lacks a portion of them. Clone size and the V and J calls come from that table; the DNA yielded D and trimming. The sample consists of about 250,000 clones, more than 65% of them appearing once.

The rearrangement links TRBV5-5 to TRBJ1-5; 10 bases align to TRBD1. This receptor was identified in a person aged 70 to 80 with COVID-19, enrolled during active disease. The sample consisted of peripheral blood. CDR3 sequence reads: CASSWDRGYGQPQHF. The CDR3 bases are TGTGCCAGCAGCTGGGACAGGGGATATGGTCAGCCCCAGCATTTT. Based on the CDR3 plus reference TRBV5-5 and TRBJ1-5, the full variable domain is DAGVTQSPTHLIKTRGQQVTLRCSPISGHKSVSWYQQVLGQGPQFIFQYYEKEERGRGNFPDRFSARQFPNYSSELNVNALLLGDSALYLCASSWDRGYGQPQHFGDGTRLSIL.